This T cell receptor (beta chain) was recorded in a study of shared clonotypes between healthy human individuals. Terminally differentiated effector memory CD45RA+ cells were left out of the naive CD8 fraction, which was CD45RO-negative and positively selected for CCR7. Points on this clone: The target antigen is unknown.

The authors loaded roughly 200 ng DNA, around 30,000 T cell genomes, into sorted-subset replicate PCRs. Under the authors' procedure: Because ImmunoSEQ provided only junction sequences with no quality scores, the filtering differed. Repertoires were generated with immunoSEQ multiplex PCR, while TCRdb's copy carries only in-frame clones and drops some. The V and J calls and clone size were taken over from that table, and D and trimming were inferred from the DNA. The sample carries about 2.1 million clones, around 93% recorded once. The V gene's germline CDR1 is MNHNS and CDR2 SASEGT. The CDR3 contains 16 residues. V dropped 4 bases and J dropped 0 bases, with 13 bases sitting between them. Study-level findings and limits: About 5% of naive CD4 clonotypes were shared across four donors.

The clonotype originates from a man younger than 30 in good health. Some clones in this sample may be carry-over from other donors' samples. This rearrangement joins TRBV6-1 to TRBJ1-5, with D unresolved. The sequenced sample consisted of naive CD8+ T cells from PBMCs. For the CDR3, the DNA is TGTGCCAGCAGTGGGTTGGGGTTCGATAGCAATCAGCCCCAGCATTTT. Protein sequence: CASSGLGFDSNQPQHF.